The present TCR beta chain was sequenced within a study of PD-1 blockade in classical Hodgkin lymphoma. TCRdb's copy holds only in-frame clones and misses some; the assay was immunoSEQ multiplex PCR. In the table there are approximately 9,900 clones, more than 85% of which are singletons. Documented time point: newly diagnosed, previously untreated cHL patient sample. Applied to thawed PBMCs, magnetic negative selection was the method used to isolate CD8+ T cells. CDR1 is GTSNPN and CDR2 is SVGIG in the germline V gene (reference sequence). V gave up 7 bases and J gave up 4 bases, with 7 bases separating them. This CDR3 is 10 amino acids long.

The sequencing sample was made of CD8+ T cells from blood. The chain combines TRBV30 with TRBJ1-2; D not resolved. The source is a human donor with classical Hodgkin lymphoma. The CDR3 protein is CAYKSYGYTF. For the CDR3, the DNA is TGTGCCTACAAGAGCTATGGCTACACCTTC.